These 6 T cell receptor beta chains were all obtained from the same sample, sequenced in a study of immune heterogeneity within non-small cell lung tumors. TCR beta CDR3 was amplified by multiplex PCR, first round roughly 10 cycles, 32 V and 13 J primers. TCRdb re-called the multiplex PCR reads with MiXCR, one entry per CDR3 protein. Of about 22,000 distinct CDR3 sequences listed, around 26% were seen once; the top ten hold roughly 4.3%. Template came from bulk tumor genomic DNA, at 600 ng per sample. Several biopsies were spaced far apart within each primary tumor and obtained as surgery took place. Patients underwent curative surgery for untreated, newly diagnosed non-small cell lung cancer. Material: lung tumor tissue. These receptors all come from a man aged 35 to 55 with non-small cell lung cancer.

The chain employs TRBV4-1 and TRBJ2-1; 8 bases line up with TRBD2. After removal of 3 bases from V and 4 bases from J, the junction contained 11 bases not matched to a gene. The CDR3 totals 17 residues. CDR1 and CDR2 (germline): MGHRA, YSYEKL. CDR3 region: CASSHLLTGGFYNEQFF. The CDR3 DNA reads as TGCGCCAGCAGCCACCTCCTTACGGGGGGGTTTTACAATGAGCAGTTCTTC.

This clonotype was seen many times. The chain combines TRBV20-1 with TRBJ2-5; a weak D match, TRBD2 (5 bases). CDR3 length equals 12 residues. The germline V gene encodes CDR1 DFQATT and CDR2 SNEGSKA (reference sequence). Trimming stripped 1 base from V and 3 bases from J, with 6 bases between. The CDR3 region has the DNA TGCAGTGCTAGAGGGAGGAAAGAGACCCAGTACTTC. Its translation is CSARGRKETQYF.

The chain uses TRBV12-3 or TRBV12-4 and TRBJ1-4; D unresolved. This CDR3 region has 15 residues. Trimming pared 8 bases from V and 6 bases from J, leaving 19 bases between. CDR3 region: CASSVWTSQYEKLFF. The CDR3 DNA follows: TGTGCCAGCTCAGTTTGGACGTCGCAGTATGAAAAACTGTTTTTT.

This chain links TRBV7-8 with TRBJ2-7; 8 bases match TRBD2. CDR3 length equals 15 residues. With 0 bases clipped from V and 3 bases from J, the junction kept 4 bases outside the gene matches. CDR1 is SGHVS, CDR2 FQNEAQ, per germline. The chain's CDR3 is CASSLARLAGYEQYF. In DNA form, the CDR3 reads TGTGCCAGCAGCTTAGCTAGGCTAGCGGGCTACGAGCAGTACTTC. Using reference TRBV7-8 and TRBJ2-7 for the parts outside the CDR3, the full variable domain is GAGVSQSPRYKVAKRGQDVALRCDPISGHVSLFWYQQALGQGPEFLTYFQNEAQLDKSGLPSDRFFAERPEGSVSTLKIQRTQQEDSAVYLCASSLARLAGYEQYFGPGTRLTVT.

The chain links TRBV30 to TRBJ2-3; TRBD2 matches at 10 bases. After removal of 2 bases from V and 1 base from J, the junction contained 9 bases not matched to a gene. The V gene's germline CDR1 is GTSNPN and CDR2 SVGIG (reference sequence). CDR3 length equals 17 residues. The CDR3 coding sequence is TGTGCCTGGAGTAACCTCGGGACTAGCGAGGGCACAGATACGCAGTATTTT. Its translation: CAWSNLGTSEGTDTQYF.

This clonotype was observed a handful of times. This rearrangement joins TRBV20-1 to TRBJ1-5; 10 bases match TRBD1. Germline CDR1 and CDR2: DFQATT and SNEGSKA (reference sequence). The CDR3 spans 13 residues. V dropped 5 bases and J dropped 5; count of bases not matched to a gene: 3. CDR3 protein: CSALGQGDQPQHF. CDR3 nucleotides: TGCAGTGCTCTTGGACAGGGGGATCAGCCCCAGCATTTT.